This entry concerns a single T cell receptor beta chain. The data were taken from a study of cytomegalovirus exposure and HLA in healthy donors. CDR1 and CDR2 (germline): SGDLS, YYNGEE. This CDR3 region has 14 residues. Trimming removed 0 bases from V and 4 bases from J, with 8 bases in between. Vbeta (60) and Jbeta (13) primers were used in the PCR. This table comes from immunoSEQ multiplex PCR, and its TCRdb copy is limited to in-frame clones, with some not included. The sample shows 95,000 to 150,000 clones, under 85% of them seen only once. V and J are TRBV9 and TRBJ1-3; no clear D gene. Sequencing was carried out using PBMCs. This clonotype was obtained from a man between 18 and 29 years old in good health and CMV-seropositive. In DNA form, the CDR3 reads TGTGCCAGCAGCGTAGTGGCGGAAGGAAACACCATATATTTT. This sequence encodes CASSVVAEGNTIYF.